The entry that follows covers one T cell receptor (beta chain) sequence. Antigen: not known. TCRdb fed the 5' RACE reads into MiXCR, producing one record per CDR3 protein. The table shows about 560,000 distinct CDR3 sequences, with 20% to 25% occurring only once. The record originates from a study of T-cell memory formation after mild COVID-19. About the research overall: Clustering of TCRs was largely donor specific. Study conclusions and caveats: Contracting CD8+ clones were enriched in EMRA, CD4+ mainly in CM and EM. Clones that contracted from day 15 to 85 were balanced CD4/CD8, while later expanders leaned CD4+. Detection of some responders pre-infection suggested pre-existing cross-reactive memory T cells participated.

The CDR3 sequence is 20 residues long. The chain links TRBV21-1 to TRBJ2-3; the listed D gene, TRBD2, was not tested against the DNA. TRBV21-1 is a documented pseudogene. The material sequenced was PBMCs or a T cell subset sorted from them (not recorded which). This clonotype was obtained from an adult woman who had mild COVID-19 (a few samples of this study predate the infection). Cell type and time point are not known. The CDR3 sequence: CASSKELWEGVERGTDTQYF. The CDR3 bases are TGTGCCAGCAGCAAGGAGTTGTGGGAGGGTGTGGAGCGGGGTACAGATACGCAGTATTTT.